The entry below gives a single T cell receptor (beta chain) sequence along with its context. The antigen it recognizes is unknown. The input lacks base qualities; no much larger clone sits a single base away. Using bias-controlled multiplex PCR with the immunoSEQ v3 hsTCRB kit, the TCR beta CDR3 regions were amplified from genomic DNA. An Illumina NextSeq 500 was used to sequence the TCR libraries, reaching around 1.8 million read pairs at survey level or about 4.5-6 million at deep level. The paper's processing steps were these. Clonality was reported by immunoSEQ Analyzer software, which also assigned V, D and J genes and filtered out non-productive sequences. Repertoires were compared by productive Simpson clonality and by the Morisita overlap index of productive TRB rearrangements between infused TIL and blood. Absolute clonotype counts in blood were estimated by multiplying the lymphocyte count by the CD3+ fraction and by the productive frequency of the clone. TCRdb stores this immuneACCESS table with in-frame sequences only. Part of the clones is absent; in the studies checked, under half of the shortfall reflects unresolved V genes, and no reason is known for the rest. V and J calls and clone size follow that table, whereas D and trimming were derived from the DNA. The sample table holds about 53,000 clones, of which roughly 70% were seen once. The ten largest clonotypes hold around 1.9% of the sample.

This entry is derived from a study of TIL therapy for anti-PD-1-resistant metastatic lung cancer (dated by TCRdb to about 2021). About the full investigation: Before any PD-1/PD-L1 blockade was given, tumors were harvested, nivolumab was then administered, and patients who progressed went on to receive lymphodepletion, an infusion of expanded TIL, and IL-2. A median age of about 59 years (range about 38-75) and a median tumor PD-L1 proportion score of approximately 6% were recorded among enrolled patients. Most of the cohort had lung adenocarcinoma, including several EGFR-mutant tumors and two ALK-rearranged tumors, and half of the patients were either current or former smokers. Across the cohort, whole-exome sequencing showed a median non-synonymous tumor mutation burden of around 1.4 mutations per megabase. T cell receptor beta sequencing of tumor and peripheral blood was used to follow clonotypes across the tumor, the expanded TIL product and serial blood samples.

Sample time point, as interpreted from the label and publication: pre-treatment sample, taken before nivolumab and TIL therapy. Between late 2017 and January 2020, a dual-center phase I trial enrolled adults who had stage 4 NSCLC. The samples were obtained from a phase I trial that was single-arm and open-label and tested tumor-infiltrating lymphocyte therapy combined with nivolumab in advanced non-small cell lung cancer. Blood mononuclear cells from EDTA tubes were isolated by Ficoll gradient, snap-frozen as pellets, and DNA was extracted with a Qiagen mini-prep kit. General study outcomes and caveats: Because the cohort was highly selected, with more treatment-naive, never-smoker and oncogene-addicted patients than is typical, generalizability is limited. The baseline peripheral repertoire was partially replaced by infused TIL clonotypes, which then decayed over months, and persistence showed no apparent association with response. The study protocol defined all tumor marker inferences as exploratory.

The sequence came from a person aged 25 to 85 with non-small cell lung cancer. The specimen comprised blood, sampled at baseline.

The CDR3 reads as follows: CSATYLYEQYF. The sequenced DNA is TGCAGCGCCACCTACCTCTACGAGCAGTACTTC. The chain was built from TRBV29-1 and TRBJ2-7; the D gene is unclear. The CDR3 contains 11 residues, cysteine and phenylalanine counted. Only CDR3 DNA remains: 33 bases, in frame from the first base. CDR1 SQVTM and CDR2 ANQGSEA were looked up in the germline V gene. Between the V and J ends, shortened by 7 bases and 3 bases respectively, the junction contains 10 bases.